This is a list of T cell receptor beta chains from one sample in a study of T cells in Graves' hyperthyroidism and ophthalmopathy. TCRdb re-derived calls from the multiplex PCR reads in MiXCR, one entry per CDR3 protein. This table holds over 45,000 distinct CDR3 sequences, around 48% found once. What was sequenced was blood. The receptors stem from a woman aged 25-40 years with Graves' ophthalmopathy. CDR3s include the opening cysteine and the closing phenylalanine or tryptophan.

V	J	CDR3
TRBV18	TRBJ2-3	CASSWGTDTQYF
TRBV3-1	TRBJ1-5	CVSSQGVSNQPQHF
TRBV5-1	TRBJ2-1	CVSSGGTGLKEQFF
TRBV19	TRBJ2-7	CASGTRYEQYF
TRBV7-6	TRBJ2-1	CASGPRGSYYYNEQFF
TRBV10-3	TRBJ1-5	CAINDRGDQPQHF
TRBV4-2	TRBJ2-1	CASSRLVSSYNEQFF
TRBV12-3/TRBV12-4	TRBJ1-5	CASSLGGARNQPQHF
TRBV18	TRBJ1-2	CASSPPRSWGGYTF
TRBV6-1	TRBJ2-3	CASSVPDTQYF
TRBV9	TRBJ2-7	CASSVAPGDTYEQYF
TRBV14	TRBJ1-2	CASSQGISPYTF
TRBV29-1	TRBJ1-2	CSVQPGYGYTF
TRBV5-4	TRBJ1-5	CASAPGLAEGEPQHF
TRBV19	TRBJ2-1	CASSISAGGNYNEQFF
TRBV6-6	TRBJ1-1	CASSYVVWNTEAFF
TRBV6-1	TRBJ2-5	CASNTGQGSETQYF
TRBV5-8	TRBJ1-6	CASSFPFLGGLHF
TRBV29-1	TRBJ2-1	CSSRDRVSYNEQFF
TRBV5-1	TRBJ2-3	CASSLDVTDTQYF
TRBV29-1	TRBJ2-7	CTRSGLAAYEQYF
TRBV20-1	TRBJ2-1	CSASSSRTGGPQFF
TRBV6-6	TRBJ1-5	CASTLRSDQPQHF
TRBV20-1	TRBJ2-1	CSARLSSYNEQFF
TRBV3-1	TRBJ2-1	CASSEKSGIYYNEQFF
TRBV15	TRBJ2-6	CATSGGPFTSGANVLTF
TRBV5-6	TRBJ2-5	CASSWGTSSTQYF
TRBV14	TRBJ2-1	CASSQIWREVNEQFF